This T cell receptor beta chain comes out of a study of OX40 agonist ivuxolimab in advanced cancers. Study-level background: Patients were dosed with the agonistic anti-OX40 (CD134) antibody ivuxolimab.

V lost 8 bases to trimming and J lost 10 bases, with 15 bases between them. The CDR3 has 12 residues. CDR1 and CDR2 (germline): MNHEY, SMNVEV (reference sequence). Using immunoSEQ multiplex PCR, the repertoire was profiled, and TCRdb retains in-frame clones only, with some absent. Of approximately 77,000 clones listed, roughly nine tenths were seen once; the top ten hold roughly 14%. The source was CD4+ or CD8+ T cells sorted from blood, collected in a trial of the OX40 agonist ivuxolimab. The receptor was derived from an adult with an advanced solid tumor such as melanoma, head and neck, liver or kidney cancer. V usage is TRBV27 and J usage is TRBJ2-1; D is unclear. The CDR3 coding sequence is TGTGCCAGCTCTCCCCTATCCGGGGAGCAGTTCTTC. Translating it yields CASSPLSGEQFF.